Listed below are T cell receptor beta chains from one sample, sequenced in a study of CD8+CD57+ T cells in acquired aplastic anemia. TCRdb passed the reads through MiXCR, listing each CDR3 protein once. Of 100,000 to 150,000 distinct CDR3 sequences detected, about 40% appear once; the ten largest clones hold more than 2.5%. The sequenced material came from sorted CD4+, CD8+, or CD8+CD57+ T cells (not recorded which) from PBMCs. The receptors come from a human donor with aplastic anemia. Both conserved end residues are part of each CDR3. The D gene is left open where the match is weak. Where a row states a size, it is once, few, many or the class of an expanded clone; other rows omit it.

NA NA TRBJ2-7 TRBV10-3 CAISESGQGTYEQYF TGTGCCATCAGTGAGTCGGGCCAGGGAACCTACGAGCAGTACTTC
NA NA TRBJ1-2 TRBV2 CASSGQAGYGYTF TGTGCCAGCAGTGGCCAGGCGGGCTATGGCTACACCTTC
NA many TRBJ1-4 TRBV20-1 CSASGGPGGVEKLFF TGCAGTGCTAGCGGAGGACCTGGTGGTGTGGAAAAACTGTTTTTT
NA NA TRBJ2-2 TRBV6-2/TRBV6-3 CASSYRVRVGAGELFF TGTGCCAGCAGTTACAGAGTCAGGGTAGGCGCCGGGGAGCTGTTTTTT
NA NA TRBJ1-1 TRBV5-1 CASSESRQGTEAFF TGCGCCAGCAGTGAGTCAAGGCAGGGGACAGAAGCTTTCTTT
NA once TRBJ2-7 TRBV4-1 CASSQDRTGSYYEQYF TGCGCCAGCAGCCAAGATAGAACTGGATCCTACTACGAGCAGTACTTC
TRBD1 many TRBJ2-7 TRBV2 CASSDGTGVLYEQYF TGTGCCAGCAGTGATGGGACAGGGGTTCTCTACGAGCAGTACTTC
NA NA TRBJ2-7 TRBV7-9 CASSPGVNLEQYF TGTGCCAGCAGCCCTGGGGTGAATCTCGAGCAGTACTTC
TRBD1 many TRBJ1-5 TRBV19 CANRRGQGNQPQHF TGTGCCAATCGGAGGGGGCAGGGCAATCAGCCCCAGCATTTT
NA many TRBJ2-1 TRBV2 CASSDPALLPWNEQFF TGTGCCAGCAGTGACCCGGCCCTCTTACCGTGGAATGAGCAGTTCTTC
NA many TRBJ2-7 TRBV20-1 CSARIDLEQYF TGCAGTGCTAGAATTGATCTCGAGCAGTACTTC
NA NA TRBJ2-1 TRBV10-3 CAISESTRGSPDEQFF TGTGCCATCAGTGAGTCGACTCGGGGCAGCCCGGATGAGCAGTTCTTC
NA many TRBJ2-5 TRBV20-1 CSRARMGFETQYF TGCAGCCGCGCTAGAATGGGGTTCGAGACCCAGTACTTC
NA NA TRBJ2-7 TRBV29-1 CSARPGLQGTSEQYF TGCAGCGCTCGACCGGGACTCCAAGGAACATCCGAGCAGTACTTC
TRBD2 NA TRBJ2-3 TRBV9 CASSARSGSTDTQYF TGTGCCAGCAGCGCGCGTAGCGGGTCTACAGATACGCAGTATTTT
NA few TRBJ2-5 TRBV10-1 CASSESERDQETQYF TGCGCCAGCAGTGAGTCGGAGAGGGACCAAGAGACCCAGTACTTC
NA NA TRBJ1-3 TRBV10-3 CAISPSGPSGNTIYF TGTGCCATCAGCCCTTCGGGTCCCTCTGGAAACACCATATATTTT
TRBD1 NA TRBJ2-6 TRBV10-3 CAISESTGGAGANVLTF TGTGCCATCAGTGAGTCGACAGGGGGGGCTGGGGCCAACGTCCTGACTTTC
NA many TRBJ1-3 TRBV29-1 CSVGGSSGNTIYF TGCAGCGTCGGGGGGAGCTCTGGAAACACCATATATTTT
TRBD2 NA TRBJ2-3 TRBV6-4 CASSGSSGGATDTQYF TGTGCCAGCAGTGGCTCTAGCGGGGGGGCCACAGATACGCAGTATTTT
TRBD1 many TRBJ2-7 TRBV27 CASSARGTGVREQYF TGTGCCAGCAGTGCACGAGGGACAGGGGTGAGAGAGCAGTACTTC
TRBD1 NA TRBJ2-5 TRBV24-1 CATSALPGQGETQYF TGTGCCACCAGTGCCTTACCGGGACAGGGGGAGACCCAGTACTTC
NA few TRBJ1-2 TRBV18 CASSPLQDRSYGYTF TGTGCCAGCTCACCACTTCAGGACAGATCCTATGGCTACACCTTC
TRBD1 many TRBJ2-1 TRBV6-5 CASSYTGGRDEQFF TGTGCCAGCAGTTATACAGGGGGCAGGGATGAGCAGTTCTTC
TRBD1 many TRBJ1-5 TRBV5-1 CASSVFPRGTAGSNQPQHF TGCGCCAGCAGCGTTTTCCCGCGTGGGACAGCGGGCAGCAATCAGCCCCAGCATTTT
TRBD1 NA TRBJ1-4 TRBV11-1 CASSRTGGLNEKLFF TGTGCCAGCAGTCGTACAGGGGGCCTGAATGAAAAACTGTTTTTT
NA NA TRBJ1-1 TRBV2 CASRLWANTEAFF TGTGCCAGCAGGTTATGGGCGAACACTGAAGCTTTCTTT
TRBD2 NA TRBJ2-1 TRBV19 CATETVAGPEQFF TGTGCCACTGAGACCGTAGCGGGCCCCGAGCAGTTCTTC
NA many TRBJ1-1 TRBV9 CASSVGPTILTEAFF TGTGCCAGCAGCGTAGGACCCACGATACTGACTGAAGCTTTCTTT
NA NA TRBJ1-6 TRBV7-7 CASPKAPPTLSGNSPLHF TGTGCTAGTCCTAAGGCGCCCCCCACCCTTTCCGGTAATTCACCCCTCCACTTT
TRBD1 many TRBJ2-7 TRBV5-1 CASSPGGQAYYEQYF TGCGCCAGCAGCCCCGGCGGACAGGCGTACTACGAGCAGTACTTC
TRBD1 once TRBJ2-7 TRBV10-1 CASSESTSGGTSEQYF TGCGCCAGCAGTGAGTCAACCTCAGGGGGTACCTCCGAGCAGTACTTC
NA many TRBJ1-5 TRBV9 CASSVGPGNNQPQHF TGTGCCAGCAGCGTAGGGCCCGGCAACAATCAGCCCCAGCATTTT
NA NA TRBJ1-5 TRBV19 CATHPKQAGAGANQPQHF TGTGCCACCCACCCCAAACAGGCGGGCGCAGGGGCCAATCAGCCCCAGCATTTT
TRBD1 once TRBJ2-7 TRBV7-9 CASSPETGEQYF TGTGCCAGCAGCCCGGAGACAGGGGAGCAGTACTTC
NA few TRBJ1-2 TRBV25-1 CASSEEKGFNYGYTF TGTGCCAGCAGTGAAGAAAAGGGGTTTAACTATGGCTACACCTTC
NA NA TRBJ1-4 TRBV5-1 CASSLGPPGATNEKLFF TGCGCCAGCAGCTTGGGGCCCCCAGGGGCAACTAATGAAAAACTGTTTTTT
NA many TRBJ1-3 TRBV12-3/TRBV12-4 CASSLWGSGNTIYF TGTGCCAGCAGTTTATGGGGTTCTGGAAACACCATATATTTT
TRBD2 many TRBJ2-5 TRBV5-6 CASSLIWRGGGETQYF TGTGCCAGCAGCCTTATCTGGCGGGGGGGCGGCGAGACCCAGTACTTC
TRBD1 NA TRBJ1-6 TRBV2 CASMTGLQGNSPLHF TGTGCCAGCATGACAGGGCTACAGGGAAATTCACCCCTCCACTTT
NA NA TRBJ1-4 TRBV27 CASSFPGGGELFF TGTGCCAGCAGTTTTCCAGGCGGTGGGGAACTGTTTTTT
TRBD1 NA TRBJ1-2 TRBV24-1 CATSDRQGDGYTF TGTGCCACCAGTGACAGACAGGGCGATGGCTACACCTTC
NA NA TRBJ1-6 TRBV9 CASSVGRGASPLHF TGTGCCAGCAGCGTAGGCAGGGGTGCTTCACCCCTCCACTTT
NA NA TRBJ2-3 TRBV7-6 CASSLQQYF TGTGCCAGCAGCTTACAGCAGTATTTT
TRBD1 many TRBJ2-1 TRBV7-7 CASSKDRGDEQFF TGTGCTAGCAGCAAGGACAGGGGCGATGAGCAGTTCTTC
TRBD1 few TRBJ2-2 TRBV6-2/TRBV6-3 CASRTQGAGELFF TGTGCCAGCAGAACCCAGGGGGCCGGGGAGCTGTTTTTT
NA NA TRBJ1-2 TRBV29-1 CSGTGTYGYTF TGCAGCGGTACAGGGACCTATGGCTACACCTTC
NA NA TRBJ1-5 TRBV2 CASSEAGQFFEPQHF TGTGCCAGCAGTGAAGCCGGACAGTTTTTTGAGCCCCAGCATTTT
NA many TRBJ1-5 TRBV19 CASSIRGSHQPQHF TGTGCCAGTAGTATCAGGGGTAGTCATCAGCCCCAGCATTTT
NA NA TRBJ2-3 TRBV5-1 CASSQGSADTQYF TGCGCCAGCAGCCAGGGGAGCGCAGATACGCAGTATTTT
TRBD1 many TRBJ1-5 TRBV15 CATSTRQGFYSNQPQHF TGTGCCACCAGTACCCGACAGGGCTTTTATAGCAATCAGCCCCAGCATTTT
TRBD2 NA TRBJ2-7 TRBV2 CAPCPAVSGSIYEQYF TGTGCCCCTTGCCCAGCCGTTAGCGGGAGTATCTACGAGCAGTACTTC
NA many TRBJ2-3 TRBV7-9 CASSSGQGDTQYF TGTGCCAGCAGCTCCGGGCAGGGTGATACGCAGTATTTT
NA NA TRBJ2-1 TRBV7-3 CASSLGGGNNEQFF TGTGCCAGCAGCTTGGGCGGCGGCAACAATGAGCAGTTCTTC